Presented here are 20 T cell receptor beta chains from one specimen sequenced in a study of shared clonotypes between healthy human individuals. Only in-frame clones appear in the TCRdb table, and some are missing; sequencing was by immunoSEQ multiplex PCR. The repertoire has around 450,000 clones, around 75% of them found once; the top ten carry roughly 13%. The specimen was PBMCs. All receptors come from a woman in her thirties or forties in good health. Some clones in this sample may be carry-over from other donors' samples.

The chain couples TRBV5-4 to TRBJ2-1, with D possibly matching TRBD1 (6 bases). The CDR3 covers 14 residues. Trimming pared 4 bases from V and 2 bases from J, leaving 10 bases between. Germline V CDR1 and CDR2: SGHNT, YYREEE (reference sequence). In DNA, the CDR3 is TGTGCCAGCAGCCAGGACAGTACCTACAATGAGCAGTTCTTC. Its translation is CASSQDSTYNEQFF.

The chain employs TRBV6-1 and TRBJ1-1; D is uncertain. Trimming shortened V by 4 bases and J by 0 bases, and 12 bases separated the two germline ends. The CDR3 extends over 15 amino acids. CDR1 is MNHNS and CDR2 is SASEGT in the germline V gene. The CDR3 sequence: CASSVPTVMNTEAFF. CDR3 coding DNA: TGTGCCAGCAGTGTCCCGACCGTAATGAACACTGAAGCTTTCTTT.

This chain joins TRBV27 and TRBJ1-1; tentatively, D is TRBD1 (5 bases). The CDR3 length is 18 residues. The germline gives CDR1 MNHEY, CDR2 SMNVEV (reference sequence). V was trimmed by 3 bases and J by 1 base, leaving 21 bases between them. The CDR3 protein is CASSLAALTGQGNTEAFF. The CDR3 DNA reads TGTGCCAGCAGTTTGGCCGCCCTCACCGGTCAGGGGAACACTGAAGCTTTCTTT.

The genes are TRBV11-2 and TRBJ2-5; possible D gene TRBD2, 6 bases. The germline CDR1 and CDR2 sequences are SGHAT and FQNNGV. The CDR3 runs 12 residues. V shed 3 bases and J shed 9 bases, with 11 bases lying between them. CDR3 loop: CASSLSPGAQYF. The CDR3 DNA reads TGTGCCAGCAGCTTGTCTCCGGGGGCCCAGTACTTC.

This CDR3 is CASSSPGLAGSNEQFF. The CDR3 DNA reads TGTGCCAGCAGCTCCCCGGGACTAGCGGGATCCAATGAGCAGTTCTTC. The genes are TRBV5-6 and TRBJ2-1, with TRBD2 matching 13 bases. V shed 3 bases, J shed 6 bases, and the junction held 6 bases outside the gene matches. Germline V CDR1 and CDR2: SGHDT, YYEEEE. This CDR3 region has 16 residues.

This rearrangement joins TRBV29-1 to TRBJ1-2, with 9 bases fitting TRBD1. The CDR3 consists of 14 residues. CDR1 is SQVTM and CDR2 is ANQGSEA in the germline V gene. Unmatched junction bases numbered 7, after V lost 0 bases and J lost 8 bases. CDR3 sequence (DNA): TGCAGCGTTGAAGATCTTGGGACAGGGCAAGGCTACACCTTC. Translating it yields CSVEDLGTGQGYTF.

In DNA form, the CDR3 reads TGTGCCAGCAGCTTTGACTCTAAAGCTTTCTTT. It translates to CASSFDSKAFF. The gene calls are TRBV7-9 and TRBJ1-1; D not certain. This CDR3 region has 11 residues. The germline V and J ends were trimmed by 3 bases and 9 bases, with 8 bases remaining between them. The germline V gene encodes CDR1 SEHNR and CDR2 FQNEAQ (reference sequence).

This clone came up a few times. The J gene is TRBJ1-1, the V gene TRBV23-1, with D tentatively TRBD1 (6 bases). TRBV23-1 is an ORF for which the function is uncertain. The CDR3 covers 19 residues. The V gene lost 0 bases and the J gene lost 2 bases, with 22 bases spanning the gap. For the CDR3, the DNA is TGCGCCAGCAGTCAATCGGGGAGCAAACAGGGAGATGGCAACACTGAAGCTTTCTTT. Its protein is CASSQSGSKQGDGNTEAFF.

About this clone: At the DNA level, this CDR3 is encoded by other sequences in the same sample as well. V gene TRBV15 combines with J gene TRBJ2-1; tentatively, D is TRBD1 (6 bases). There are 16 residues in the CDR3. Germline CDR1 LNHNV, CDR2 YYDKDF (reference sequence). Deletions cut 0 bases from V and 7 bases from J, with 16 bases between. The CDR3 DNA follows: TGTGCCACCAGCAGAGATCCGGAAGGGGGACGGAATGAGCAGTTCTTC. Protein sequence: CATSRDPEGGRNEQFF.

CDR3 residues: CASSVQGYGETQYF. As DNA, the CDR3 is TGTGCCAGCAGCGTGCAGGGTTACGGAGAGACCCAGTACTTC. J is TRBJ2-5 and V is TRBV9; TRBD1 might be the D (5 bases). Germline loops: CDR1 SGDLS, CDR2 YYNGEE. The CDR3 length is 14 residues. V was shortened by 2 bases and J by 4 bases, with 12 bases between the two germline ends.

In regard to this clone: One end of the junction fails to match germline, which may point to a read error. The chain has TRBV7-3 and TRBJ2-3, with a possible D match to TRBD2 (6 bases). Germline V gives CDR1 SGHTA, CDR2 FQGTGA. The CDR3 consists of 17 residues. The CDR3 loop reads CASSPMGGGVRTDAQYF. The DNA for the CDR3 is TGTGCCAGCAGCCCGATGGGAGGAGGGGTTCGCACAGATGCGCAGTATTTT.

This chain joins TRBV19 and TRBJ1-2, with D possibly being TRBD1 (6 bases). The CDR3 runs 15 residues. Germline CDR1 LNHDA, CDR2 SQIVND (reference sequence). The V gene lost 5 bases and the J gene lost 6 bases, with 19 bases spanning the gap. In nucleotides, the CDR3 is TGTGCCAGTAGTGTAATCACAGGGAGTAATGATGGCTACACCTTC. It specifies CASSVITGSNDGYTF.

V gene TRBV7-2 combines with J gene TRBJ1-4; TRBD1 matches at 9 bases. The germline CDR1 and CDR2 sequences are SGHTA and FQGNSA. The CDR3 covers 14 residues. Losses at the gene ends were 4 bases for V and 7 bases for J; bases not matched to a gene: 4. Here the CDR3 reads CASSWGQGGEKLFF. CDR3 in DNA: TGTGCCAGCAGCTGGGGACAGGGAGGTGAAAAACTGTTTTTT.

The J gene is TRBJ2-1, the V gene TRBV6-6, with 9 bases identical to TRBD2. Germline CDR1 and CDR2: MNHNY and SVGAGI (reference sequence). Unmatched junction bases numbered 4, after V lost 3 bases and J lost 4 bases. The length of the CDR3 is 15 residues. CDR3 in DNA: TGTGCCAGCAGTTATGAGCGGGAGGTTTACAATGAGCAGTTCTTC. It yields the protein CASSYEREVYNEQFF.

The chain couples TRBV5-1 to TRBJ2-7; D is ambiguous. This CDR3 region has 13 residues. V was trimmed by 0 bases and J by 0 bases, leaving 4 bases between them. Looked up from germline, CDR1 is SGHRS and CDR2 is YFSETQ. The CDR3 nucleotides read TGCGCCAGCAGCTTGGACTACTCCTACGAGCAGTACTTC. Amino acids: CASSLDYSYEQYF.

The chain is built from TRBV7-2 and TRBJ2-7; either TRBD1 or TRBD2 may fit D (5 bases each). Germline CDR1 SGHTA, CDR2 FQGNSA. This CDR3 comprises 15 residues. V was clipped by 5 bases and J by 0 bases, with 14 bases between them. The CDR3 protein is CASSPTWDRSYEQYF. CDR3 nucleotide sequence: TGTGCCAGCAGCCCAACGTGGGACCGCTCCTACGAGCAGTACTTC.

The chain is built from TRBV2 and TRBJ2-7; D is ambiguous. The CDR3 totals 12 residues. Trimming shortened V by 5 bases and J by 3 bases, and 8 bases separated the two germline ends. The germline V gene has CDR1 SNHLY and CDR2 FYNNEI. CDR3 loop: CASSRQLYEQYF. The CDR3 DNA sequence: TGTGCCAGCAGTAGGCAGCTCTACGAGCAGTACTTC.

The table lists this clone with a few counts. V is TRBV5-6 and J is TRBJ2-6, with D perhaps assigned TRBD1 or TRBD2 (5 bases each). CDR1 and CDR2 (germline): SGHDT, YYEEEE. V lost 4 bases and J lost 1, with 9 bases in between. The CDR3 has 15 residues. In DNA form, the CDR3 reads TGTGCCAGCAGCCCGGGACGGTCTGGGGCCAACGTCCTGACTTTC. Protein: CASSPGRSGANVLTF.

This clone was seen a handful of times. The rearrangement links TRBV28 to TRBJ1-1; the D is unclear. CDR3 length equals 12 residues. Between the trimmed V and J ends, which lost 4 bases and 1 base, there was a span of 4 bases. CDR1 and CDR2 from the germline V gene are MDHEN and SYDVKM. CDR3 sequence reads: CASSWENTEAFF. The CDR3 DNA is TGTGCCAGCAGTTGGGAGAACACTGAAGCTTTCTTT.

For this clone: A much larger clone lies one base from this, so it may be a read error. The sample holds other DNA sequences that translate to the same CDR3. The chain combines TRBV2 with TRBJ2-1; no firm D call. Germline-derived CDR1 and CDR2 are SNHLY and FYNNEI. V lost 1 base and J 2 bases, leaving 3 bases between the germline ends. The CDR3 has 13 amino acids. CDR3 loop: CASSEEAYNEQFF. The CDR3 nucleotides are TGTGCCAGCAGTGAAGAGGCCTACAATGAGCAGTTCTTC.